This T cell receptor beta chain was captured in a study of OX40 agonist ivuxolimab in advanced cancers. The data were produced by immunoSEQ multiplex PCR, yet TCRdb's version contains in-frame clones alone and is incomplete. The sample consists of tens of thousands of clones, roughly nine tenths of them appearing once. V lost 3 bases and J lost 3, with 11 bases in between. This CDR3 has 15 amino acids. The germline gives CDR1 MNHEY, CDR2 SMNVEV (reference sequence). Source: CD4+ or CD8+ T cells sorted from blood, taken in a trial of the OX40 agonist ivuxolimab. The clonotype was recovered from an adult with an advanced solid tumor such as melanoma, head and neck, liver or kidney cancer. The chain employs TRBV27 and TRBJ1-4; D remains ambiguous. The DNA of the CDR3 is TGTGCCAGCAGTTTGTTGGTGAGGCCTAATGAAAAACTGTTTTTT. It is translated as CASSLLVRPNEKLFF.